These 15 T cell receptor beta chains share one sample of origin, sequenced in a study of CD8 T cells in Susac syndrome. Random hexamers were used to reverse transcribe about 0.5 to 1 ug of RNA. TCRdb passed the immunoSEQ multiplex PCR reads through MiXCR, listing each CDR3 protein once. The table lists 65,000 to 85,000 distinct CDR3 sequences, roughly 92% of them singletons. The specimen was CD8+ T cells from PBMCs. These TCRs come from a human donor with Susac syndrome.

The chain combines TRBV14 with TRBJ2-7; 10 bases are a match to TRBD1. J lost 4 bases, V lost 0 bases, and 12 bases had no gene match. This CDR3 is built from 18 residues. The germline V gene has CDR1 SGHDN and CDR2 FVKESK. CDR3 coding DNA: TGTGCCAGCAGCCAAGAAGGAGATTTCGGACAGGGGGAGTACGAGCAGTACTTC. Its protein is CASSQEGDFGQGEYEQYF.

J is TRBJ2-6 and V is TRBV4-3; 9 nucleotides line up with TRBD1. Trimming removed 1 base from V and 1 base from J; junction bases left unmatched: 2. The CDR3 has 17 residues. Germline V gives CDR1 LGHNA, CDR2 YSLEER. The CDR3 DNA sequence: TGCGCCAGCAGCCAAGCGACAGGGGGTTCTGGGGCCAACGTCCTGACTTTC. Translating it yields CASSQATGGSGANVLTF.

V and J are TRBV5-1 and TRBJ1-4, with 8 bases fitting TRBD1. J gave up 4 bases and V 4 bases, and 9 bases lay outside the gene matches. CDR1 is SGHRS, CDR2 YFSETQ, per germline. The CDR3 loop spans 16 amino acids. CDR3 nucleotide sequence: TGCGCCAGCAGCCCGGGGCCGGGACAGGATAATGAAAAACTGTTTTTT. Amino acid sequence: CASSPGPGQDNEKLFF.

Only one count was recorded for this clonotype. The V gene is TRBV27, the J gene TRBJ1-2; weak D call: TRBD1 (6 bases). This CDR3 contains 13 residues. Germline lookup yields CDR1 MNHEY and CDR2 SMNVEV (reference sequence). The V end lost 10 bases, the J end lost 8 bases, and 20 bases lay between the germline ends. The CDR3 DNA sequence: TGTGCCACCCTGGGCGGGGGCCTGGACGGCTACACCTTC. Its translation is CATLGGGLDGYTF.

V gene TRBV28 combines with J gene TRBJ2-1; 8 positions agree with TRBD2. The CDR3 is made up of 13 amino acids. CDR1 and CDR2 from the germline V gene are MDHEN and SYDVKM. V was clipped by 2 bases and J by 8 bases; unmatched bases: 2. CDR3 residues: CASSLAGGHEQFF. The CDR3 DNA follows: TGTGCCAGCAGTTTAGCGGGAGGCCATGAGCAGTTCTTC.

The V call is TRBV19, the J call TRBJ2-5; 7 bases fit TRBD2. The CDR3 spans 14 residues. V lost 3 bases, J lost 5 bases, and 6 bases stayed unmatched. The germline gives CDR1 LNHDA, CDR2 SQIVND (reference sequence). The DNA for the CDR3 is TGTGCCAGTAGTATCCAGCGGGGAGGGGAGACCCAGTACTTC. As protein: CASSIQRGGETQYF.

The rearrangement links TRBV2 to TRBJ2-1, with D perhaps TRBD2 (7 bases). CDR3 length: 16 amino acids. The V gene's germline CDR1 is SNHLY and CDR2 FYNNEI. Trimming stripped 5 bases from V and 5 bases from J, with 19 bases between. The CDR3 is CASSQLWGGLHNEQFF. The CDR3 nucleotides are TGTGCCAGCAGTCAGTTGTGGGGGGGCCTCCACAATGAGCAGTTCTTC.

This clonotype was picked up one time. One end of the junction does not line up with germline, which may come from a read error. This chain connects TRBV5-1 to TRBJ2-7, with D unresolved. CDR1 is SGHRS, CDR2 YFSETQ, per germline. The length of the CDR3 is 11 residues. The CDR3 sequence: CASRLDYEQYF. CDR3 bases: TGCGCCAGCAGATTGGATTACGAGCAGTACTTC.

The chain links TRBV4-2 to TRBJ2-3; the match to TRBD2 covers 11 bases. The ends lost 4 bases at V and 2 bases at J; junction bases unmatched: 8. Germline loops: CDR1 LGHNA, CDR2 YNFKEQ. The CDR3 contains 17 residues. The CDR3 DNA follows: TGTGCCAGCAGCCTAAACGTAGCGGGGGGGGCCACAGATACGCAGTATTTT. Translating gives CASSLNVAGGATDTQYF.

This clonotype was seen a single time. The chain joins TRBV18 to TRBJ2-3; D remains ambiguous. Germline CDR1 KGHSH, CDR2 LQKENI. V gave up 2 bases and J gave up 5 bases, with 17 bases separating them. CDR3 length: 16 residues. The CDR3, as DNA: TGTGCCAGCTCACCAACAGTTACAGACCGAAGAGATACGCAGTATTTT. Amino acids: CASSPTVTDRRDTQYF.

The genes are TRBV20-1 and TRBJ2-1; D possibly uses TRBD1 or TRBD2 (5 bases each). V lost 4 bases, J lost 5 bases, and 12 bases lay in between. The V gene's germline CDR1 is DFQATT and CDR2 SNEGSKA (reference sequence). This CDR3 contains 13 residues. The CDR3 loop reads CSAKGTANNEQFF. The CDR3 DNA follows: TGCAGTGCTAAAGGGACCGCCAACAATGAGCAGTTCTTC.

The CDR3 coding sequence is TGCAGCGTCGCCTGTAGGGAGAACTACAATGAGCAGTTCTTC. Its protein product is CSVACRENYNEQFF. The chain carries TRBV29-1 and TRBJ2-1, with D perhaps TRBD2 (5 bases). In germline, CDR1 is SQVTM, CDR2 ANQGSEA. The CDR3 sequence is 14 residues long. Trimming removed 6 bases from V and 3 bases from J, with 15 bases in between.

CDR3 in DNA: TGCAGCGTTGTTGGGCTTTCCGACCGTGTGGGCTACACCTTC. It codes for CSVVGLSDRVGYTF. The chain has TRBV29-1 and TRBJ1-2; D remains unclear. CDR1 is SQVTM and CDR2 is ANQGSEA in the germline V gene. The CDR3 spans 14 residues. V dropped 4 bases and J dropped 8 bases, with 20 bases sitting between them.

This chain links TRBV20-1 with TRBJ1-1, with D unclear. This CDR3 has 13 residues. Germline CDR1 reads DFQATT; CDR2 reads SNEGSKA (reference sequence). V lost 0 bases and J 4 bases, leaving 9 bases between the germline ends. This CDR3 reads CSARDDDTTEAFF. The CDR3 region has the DNA TGCAGTGCTAGAGATGACGATACCACTGAAGCTTTCTTT.

The chain has TRBV20-1 and TRBJ1-5; 7 bases fit TRBD1. Germline lookup yields CDR1 DFQATT and CDR2 SNEGSKA (reference sequence). The CDR3 is 18 residues long. V shed 3 bases, J shed 1 base, and the junction held 15 bases outside the gene matches. This chain's CDR3 is CSASDPPGQQLSNQPQHF. DNA for the CDR3: TGCAGTGCTAGCGACCCACCGGGACAGCAATTGAGCAATCAGCCCCAGCATTTT.